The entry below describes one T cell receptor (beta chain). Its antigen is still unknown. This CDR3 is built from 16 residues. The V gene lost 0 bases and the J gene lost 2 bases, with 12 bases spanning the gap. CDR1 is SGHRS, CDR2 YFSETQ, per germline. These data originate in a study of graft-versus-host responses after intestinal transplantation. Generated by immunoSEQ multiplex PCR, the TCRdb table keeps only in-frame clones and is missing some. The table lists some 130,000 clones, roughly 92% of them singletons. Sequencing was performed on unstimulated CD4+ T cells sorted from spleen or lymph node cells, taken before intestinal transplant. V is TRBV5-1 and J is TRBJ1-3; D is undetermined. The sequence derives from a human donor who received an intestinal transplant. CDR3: CASSLEAAATGNTIYF. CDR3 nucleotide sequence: TGCGCCAGCAGCTTGGAAGCGGCAGCGACTGGAAACACCATATATTTT.